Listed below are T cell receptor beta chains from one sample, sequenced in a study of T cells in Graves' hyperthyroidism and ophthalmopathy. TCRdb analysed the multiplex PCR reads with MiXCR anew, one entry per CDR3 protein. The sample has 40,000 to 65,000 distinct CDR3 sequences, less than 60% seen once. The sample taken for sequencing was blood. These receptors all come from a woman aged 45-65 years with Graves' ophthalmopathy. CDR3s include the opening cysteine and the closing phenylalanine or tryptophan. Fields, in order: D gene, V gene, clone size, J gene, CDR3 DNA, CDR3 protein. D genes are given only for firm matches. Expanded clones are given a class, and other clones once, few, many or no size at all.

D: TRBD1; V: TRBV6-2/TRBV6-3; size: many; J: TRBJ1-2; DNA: TGTGCCAGCAGTTGGCCTTGGGACAGCGACTATGGCTACACCTTC; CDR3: CASSWPWDSDYGYTF
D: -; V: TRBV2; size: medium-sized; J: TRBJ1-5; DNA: TGTGCCAGCAGTGAAGTGGGGGGGCAGCCCCAGCATTTT; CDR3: CASSEVGGQPQHF
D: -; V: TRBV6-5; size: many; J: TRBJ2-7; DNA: TGTGCCAGCGCTGCCGGAAGCGCCTACGAGCAGTACTTC; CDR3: CASAAGSAYEQYF
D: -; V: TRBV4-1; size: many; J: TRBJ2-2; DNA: TGCGCCAGCAGCCCCCGGGGGGCAAACACCGGGGAGCTGTTTTTT; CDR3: CASSPRGANTGELFF
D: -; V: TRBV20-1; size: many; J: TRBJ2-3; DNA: TGCAGTGCTCCCGATGGGCGGGGAAGCACAGATACGCAGTATTTT; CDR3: CSAPDGRGSTDTQYF
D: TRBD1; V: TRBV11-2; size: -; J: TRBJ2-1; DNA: TGTGCCAGCAGCCGCAACCGGGACAGGCGGACTAATGAGCAATTCTTC; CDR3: CASSRNRDRRTNEQFF
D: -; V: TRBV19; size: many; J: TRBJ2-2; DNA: TGTGCCAGTAGTATAGGCCCGGGGGAGCTGTTTTTT; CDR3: CASSIGPGELFF
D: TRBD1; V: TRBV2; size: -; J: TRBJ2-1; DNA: TGTGCCAGCAGTCTAGGACAGGGGGGGAATGAGCAGTTCTTC; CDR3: CASSLGQGGNEQFF
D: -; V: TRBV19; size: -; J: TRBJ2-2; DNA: TGTGCCAGTAAAACGGGCCAGAACACCGGGGAGCCGTTTTTT; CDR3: CASKTGQNTGEPFF
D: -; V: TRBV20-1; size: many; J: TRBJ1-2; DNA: TGCAGTGCCCAAGGTTCGGGGAATGGCTACACCTTC; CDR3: CSAQGSGNGYTF
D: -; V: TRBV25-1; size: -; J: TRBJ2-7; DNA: TGTGCCAGCACCCCGGGGGCCAACATCTACGAGCAGTACTTC; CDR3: CASTPGANIYEQYF
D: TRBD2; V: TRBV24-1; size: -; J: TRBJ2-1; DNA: TGTGCCACTAAGACTAGCGGGATGGGGAATGAGCAGTTCTTC; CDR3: CATKTSGMGNEQFF
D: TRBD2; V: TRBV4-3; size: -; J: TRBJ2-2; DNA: TGCGCCAGCAGCCGTGCTCTAGCGGGAGGAACCGGGGAGCTGCCTTTT; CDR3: CASSRALAGGTGELPF
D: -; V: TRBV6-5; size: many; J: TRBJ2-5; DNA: TGTGCCAGCAGATCCACAGGGACCGGGTACGAGACCCAGTACTTC; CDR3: CASRSTGTGYETQYF
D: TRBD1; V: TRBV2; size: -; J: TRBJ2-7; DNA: TGTGCCAGCAGTTATGGGACAGGGGGCTACGAGCAGTACTTC; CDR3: CASSYGTGGYEQYF
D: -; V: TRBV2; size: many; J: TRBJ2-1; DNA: TGTGCCAGCAGTGTAGAGTACAATGAGCAGTTCTTC; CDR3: CASSVEYNEQFF
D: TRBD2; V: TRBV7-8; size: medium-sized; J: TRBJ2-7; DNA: TGTGCCAGCAGCCTAGCGGGAGGGAGGTACGAGCAGTACTTC; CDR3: CASSLAGGRYEQYF
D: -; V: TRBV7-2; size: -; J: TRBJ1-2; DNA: TGTGCCAGCAGCCCTAGGGCCGGGGGCGGCAATGGCTACACCTTC; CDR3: CASSPRAGGGNGYTF
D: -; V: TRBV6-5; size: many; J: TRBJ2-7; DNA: TGTGCCAGCAGTTACCCAGTTAGGGTAGGGACCTACGAGCAGTACTTC; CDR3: CASSYPVRVGTYEQYF
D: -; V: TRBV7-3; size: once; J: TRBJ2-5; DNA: TGTGCCAGCAGTCTAGGACTCAGCGGTCAGCCCCAGTACTTC; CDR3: CASSLGLSGQPQYF